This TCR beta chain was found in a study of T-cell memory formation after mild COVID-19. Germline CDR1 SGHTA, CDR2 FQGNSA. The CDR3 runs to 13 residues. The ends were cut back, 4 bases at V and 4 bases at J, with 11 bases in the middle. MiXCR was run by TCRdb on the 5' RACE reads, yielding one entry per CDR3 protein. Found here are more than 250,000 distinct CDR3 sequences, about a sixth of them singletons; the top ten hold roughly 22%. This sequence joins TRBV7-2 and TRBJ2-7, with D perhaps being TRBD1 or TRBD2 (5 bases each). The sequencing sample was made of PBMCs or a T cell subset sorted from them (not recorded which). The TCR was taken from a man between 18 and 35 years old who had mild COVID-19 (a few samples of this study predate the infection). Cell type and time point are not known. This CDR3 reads CASSSAGAYEQYF. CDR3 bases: TGTGCCAGCAGCTCGGCCGGGGCATACGAGCAGTACTTC. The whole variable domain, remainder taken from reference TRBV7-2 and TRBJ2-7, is GAGVSQSPSNKVTEKGKDVELRCDPISGHTALYWYRQSLGQGLEFLIYFQGNSAPDKSGLPSDRFSAERTGGSVSTLTIQRTQQEDSAVYLCASSSAGAYEQYFGPGTRLTVT.